The 26 T cell receptor beta chains given below trace back to one sample, sequenced in a study of cytomegalovirus exposure and HLA in healthy donors. The PCR contained 60 Vbeta and 13 Jbeta primers. The data were produced by immunoSEQ multiplex PCR, yet TCRdb's version contains in-frame clones alone and is incomplete. Of 80,000 to 100,000 clones listed, 77% are singletons. The source material was PBMCs. Receptors originate from a man aged 45-65 years in good health and CMV-seropositive.

In nucleotides, the CDR3 is TGTGCCAGCAGCTTAGACAGCCGAAGGGTCGAGCAGTACTTC. It specifies CASSLDSRRVEQYF. This chain connects TRBV5-5 to TRBJ2-5; possible D gene TRBD1, 5 bases. The J call is in doubt because the DNA end fits TRBJ2-7 better. CDR1 SGHKS and CDR2 YYEKEE come from the germline V gene (reference sequence). The CDR3 spans 14 residues.

The chain uses TRBV14 and TRBJ2-3; 8 bases are a match to TRBD2. Germline V gene data show CDR1 as SGHDN and CDR2 as FVKESK. With V trimmed by 4 bases and J by 1 base, 10 bases remained unmatched. The CDR3 contains 17 residues. Here the CDR3 reads CASSPSRLAGRTDTQYF. CDR3 DNA sequence: TGTGCCAGCAGCCCGTCCCGCTTAGCGGGGCGCACAGATACGCAGTATTTT. Combining the CDR3 with reference TRBV14 and TRBJ2-3 gives the whole variable domain EAGVTQFPSHSVIEKGQTVTLRCDPISGHDNLYWYRRVMGKEIKFLLHFVKESKQDESGMPNNRFLAERTGGTYSTLKVQPAELEDSGVYFCASSPSRLAGRTDTQYFGPGTRLTVL.

The CDR3 DNA is TGTGCCTGGAGTGTAGCGGGGGTCTTTAATCAGCCCCAGCATTTT. Translated, it gives CAWSVAGVFNQPQHF. This sequence joins TRBV30 and TRBJ1-5, with a possible D match to TRBD1 (5 bases). V dropped 0 bases and J dropped 4 bases, with 13 bases sitting between them. CDR1 is GTSNPN and CDR2 is SVGIG in the germline V gene (reference sequence). This CDR3 contains 15 residues.

The chain couples TRBV19 to TRBJ2-3; 12 bases line up with TRBD2. Germline lookup yields CDR1 LNHDA and CDR2 SQIVND (reference sequence). Trimming took 8 bases from V and 6 from J; bases not matched to a gene: 12. The CDR3 totals 16 residues. In DNA form, the CDR3 reads TGTGCCAGTTCCCCCTTACTAGCGGGGGGAACCGATACGCAGTATTTT. This encodes CASSPLLAGGTDTQYF.

The chain joins TRBV6-5 to TRBJ2-3; D might be TRBD2 (6 bases). Trimming removed 4 bases at V and 4 bases at J, with 15 bases between. Germline lookup yields CDR1 MNHEY and CDR2 SVGAGI. CDR3 size: 15 residues. This CDR3 is CASSFTTSTPDTQYF. In DNA, the CDR3 is TGTGCCAGCAGTTTCACGACTAGTACTCCAGATACGCAGTATTTT.

In DNA form, the CDR3 reads TGTGCCAGAACTAATTCTGTGGGGGGGACGCAGTATTTT. The encoded protein is CARTNSVGGTQYF. The chain carries TRBV7-9 and TRBJ2-3; TRBD2 aligns across 7 bases. The germline V gene has CDR1 SEHNR and CDR2 FQNEAQ (reference sequence). Losses at the gene ends were 9 bases for V and 9 bases for J; bases not matched to a gene: 12. CDR3 size: 13 residues.

V usage is TRBV11-2 and J usage is TRBJ1-1; 9 bases are a match to TRBD1. Losses at the gene ends were 2 bases for V and 4 bases for J; bases not matched to a gene: 5. CDR1 is SGHAT, CDR2 FQNNGV, per germline. This CDR3 has 15 residues. DNA of the CDR3: TGTGCCAGCAGCTTAAGGACAGGGGATGGCACTGAAGCTTTCTTT. Residues: CASSLRTGDGTEAFF.

The CDR3 spells CAFFAAETYGYTF. CDR3 in DNA: TGTGCCTTCTTCGCGGCAGAGACCTATGGCTACACCTTC. V gene TRBV30 combines with J gene TRBJ1-2; D ambiguous. Germline V CDR1 and CDR2: GTSNPN, SVGIG (reference sequence). Trimming took off 7 bases at V and 4 bases at J, with 16 bases between the two ends. This CDR3 contains 13 residues. Full variable domain (missing parts from reference TRBV30 and TRBJ1-2): SQTIHQWPATLVQPVGSPLSLECTVEGTSNPNLYWYRQAAGRGLQLLFYSVGIGQISSEVPQNLSASRPQDRQFILSSKKLLLSDSGFYLCAFFAAETYGYTFGSGTRLTVV.

In its sample, this clone was seen a few times. The chain joins TRBV2 to TRBJ2-3; no firm D call. This CDR3 comprises 14 residues. Germline CDR1 and CDR2: SNHLY and FYNNEI. V was trimmed by 7 bases and J by 5 bases, leaving 16 bases between them. The DNA for the CDR3 is TGTGCCAGCAACCATCCCCTAGGTCGAGATACGCAGTATTTT. Translating it yields CASNHPLGRDTQYF.

With respect to this clone: Germline and junction disagree at one end, which may indicate a read error. J is TRBJ1-5 and V is TRBV19; possible D gene TRBD1, 6 bases. CDR1 LNHDA and CDR2 SQIVND come from the germline V gene (reference sequence). The CDR3 runs to 15 residues. CDR3 bases: TGTGCCAGTAGTATAGAGGGGGCAGGCAATCAGCCCCAGAATTTT. Protein: CASSIEGAGNQPQNF.

This sequence joins TRBV5-4 and TRBJ2-3; 13 positions match TRBD2. CDR3 length: 17 amino acids. Germline-derived CDR1 and CDR2 are SGHNT and YYREEE (reference sequence). Losses at the gene ends were 5 bases for V and 3 bases for J; bases not matched to a gene: 9. CDR3 protein: CASSRTSGGALTDTQYF. CDR3 sequence (DNA): TGTGCCAGCAGTCGTACTAGCGGGGGGGCTCTGACAGATACGCAGTATTTT.

The genes are TRBV27 and TRBJ2-7; 9 bases align to TRBD2. Trimming took 3 bases from V and 3 from J; bases not matched to a gene: 9. The length of the CDR3 is 16 residues. Germline-derived CDR1 and CDR2 are MNHEY and SMNVEV (reference sequence). The CDR3 reads CASSFAAGGINYEQYF. In nucleotides, the CDR3 is TGTGCCAGCAGTTTTGCAGCGGGGGGTATAAACTACGAGCAGTACTTC.

The chain uses TRBV5-1 and TRBJ2-2; 9 bases align to TRBD1. The CDR3 runs 16 residues. J gave up 5 bases and V 4 bases, and 9 bases lay outside the gene matches. Germline CDR1 SGHRS, CDR2 YFSETQ. CDR3 nucleotide sequence: TGCGCCAGCAGCCCTGGGACAGGGCTGATGACCGGGGAGCTGTTTTTT. Its translation: CASSPGTGLMTGELFF.

V usage is TRBV7-2 and J usage is TRBJ1-3, with 9 nucleotides matching TRBD1. V trimming: 6 bases; J trimming: 4 bases; junction bases outside the gene matches: 4. Germline CDR1 and CDR2: SGHTA and FQGNSA. This CDR3 has 14 amino acids. The CDR3 sequence: CASSPGTGGNTIYF. The CDR3, as DNA: TGTGCCAGCAGTCCCGGGACAGGGGGAAACACCATATATTTT.

The chain recombines TRBV5-1 with TRBJ2-7; 7 nucleotides line up with TRBD1. V trimming: 4 bases; J trimming: 3 bases; junction bases outside the gene matches: 19. Germline CDR1 SGHRS, CDR2 YFSETQ. CDR3 length equals 18 residues. CDR3 coding DNA: TGCGCCAGCAGCGCGCCGGGACAGCCTTCGTCCCTTGGCTACGAGCAGTACTTC. Amino acid sequence: CASSAPGQPSSLGYEQYF.

The genes are TRBV7-2 and TRBJ1-3; D call uncertain. Germline-derived CDR1 and CDR2 are SGHTA and FQGNSA. The germline V and J ends were trimmed by 8 bases and 1 base, with 9 bases remaining between them. The CDR3 loop spans 13 amino acids. DNA for the CDR3: TGTGCCAGCCGTGCGGGGTCTGGAAACACCATATATTTT. It encodes CASRAGSGNTIYF.

V and J are TRBV10-3 and TRBJ2-1; TRBD2 matches 8 bases. The J segment lost 4 bases and the V segment lost 0 bases, leaving 5 bases of the junction unmatched. CDR3 length: 16 amino acids. Germline V gene lookup returns CDR1 ENHRY and CDR2 SYGVKD. The CDR3 nucleotides are TGTGCCATCAGTGAGTCGCAGCGGGGGACTTACAATGAGCAGTTCTTC. Its translation is CAISESQRGTYNEQFF.

The chain combines TRBV5-1 with TRBJ1-3; a possible D gene is TRBD1 (5 bases). Germline values: CDR1 SGHRS, CDR2 YFSETQ. Trimming cost V 0 bases and J 0 bases, with 16 bases left between them. The CDR3 length is 18 residues. Written as DNA, the CDR3 is TGCGCCAGCAGCTTGGGCTCCCAGGGTCTTTTCTCTGGAAACACCATATATTTT. It is translated as CASSLGSQGLFSGNTIYF.

This clone appeared once. This chain uses TRBV7-9 with TRBJ2-1; 8 nucleotides agree with TRBD2. The CDR3 is 15 residues long. Trimming at V came to 4 bases and at J to 1 base, leaving 3 bases not matched to a gene. CDR1 and CDR2 (germline): SEHNR, FQNEAQ (reference sequence). The CDR3 region has the DNA TGTGCCAGCAGCTCGCGGGGGGTTTCCTACAATGAGCAGTTCTTC. Translated: CASSSRGVSYNEQFF.

The chain has TRBV2 and TRBJ2-3; D uncertain. The V and J ends lost 2 bases and 0 bases respectively, with 3 bases between them. The CDR3 extends over 13 amino acids. Germline loops: CDR1 SNHLY, CDR2 FYNNEI. The CDR3 reads CASSEQSTDTQYF. CDR3 nucleotides: TGTGCCAGCAGTGAACAGAGCACAGATACGCAGTATTTT.

This chain links TRBV7-3 with TRBJ1-1, with D unclear. Germline-derived CDR1 and CDR2 are SGHTA and FQGTGA. The CDR3 has 14 residues. V dropped 5 bases and J dropped 4 bases, with 14 bases sitting between them. The CDR3 DNA reads as TGTGCCAGCAGCCCTAACCCCGATGCCACTGAAGCTTTCTTT. Translating gives CASSPNPDATEAFF.

With respect to this clone: A junction end diverges from the germline sequence, so it may reflect a read error. The chain is built from TRBV5-1 and TRBJ2-7; D uncertain. This CDR3 comprises 11 residues. Germline CDR1 reads SGHRS; CDR2 reads YFSETQ. The CDR3 DNA reads TGCGCCAGCAGCGAGGCCTACGCGCAGTACTTC. This encodes CASSEAYAQYF. The complete variable domain, with remaining parts taken from reference TRBV5-1 and TRBJ2-7, reads KAGVTQTPRYLIKTRGQQVTLSCSPISGHRSVSWYQQTPGQGLQFLFEYFSETQRNKGNFPGRFSGRQFSNSRSEMNVSTLELGDSALYLCASSEAYAQYFGPGTRLTVT.

This chain joins TRBV7-2 and TRBJ1-1; D may be TRBD1 (6 bases). Trimming pared 5 bases from V and 2 bases from J, leaving 9 bases between. The CDR3 loop spans 13 amino acids. Germline lookup yields CDR1 SGHTA and CDR2 FQGNSA. This chain's CDR3 is CASSPQGNTEAFF. In DNA, the CDR3 is TGTGCCAGCAGCCCACAGGGTAACACTGAAGCTTTCTTT.

A few counts support this clone. The chain links TRBV7-3 to TRBJ2-1, with 7 nucleotides matching TRBD2. The CDR3 totals 15 residues. Per the germline V gene, CDR1 is SGHTA and CDR2 is FQGTGA. Unmatched junction bases numbered 7, after V lost 3 bases and J lost 5 bases. CDR3 coding DNA: TGTGCCAGCAGCTTGGCTAGCGGAGGCCACAATGAGCAGTTCTTC. Translated: CASSLASGGHNEQFF.

This clone was seen only a few times. The chain carries TRBV30 and TRBJ1-1; D is perhaps TRBD1 (6 bases). Germline V gene lookup returns CDR1 GTSNPN and CDR2 SVGIG (reference sequence). Trimming pared 3 bases from V and 11 bases from J, leaving 16 bases between. The CDR3 runs to 12 residues. The CDR3 region has the DNA TGTGCCTGGAGCTTAACAGGGTCCGGGGCTTTCTTT. As protein: CAWSLTGSGAFF.

CDR3 protein: CAWSVRRRTGDTEAFF. In DNA, the CDR3 is TGTGCCTGGAGTGTACGTCGGCGGACAGGGGACACTGAAGCTTTCTTT. This chain links TRBV30 with TRBJ1-1; TRBD1 aligns across 9 bases. V was clipped by 0 bases and J by 3 bases; unmatched bases: 8. The CDR3 spans 16 residues. The germline V gene encodes CDR1 GTSNPN and CDR2 SVGIG (reference sequence).